This record looks at one T cell receptor beta chain sequence and its context. Its antigen is as yet unknown. This sample stems from a study of Ad26.COV2.S vaccination and SARS-CoV-2 variants. Looking at the study overall: A participant enrolled in the COV1001 Ad26.COV2.S trial arm provided the sample. Each vaccinee took Ad26.COV2.S intramuscularly, once or twice 56 days apart. Overall study findings and caveats: TCR breadth and depth estimates may have understated total T cell responses. For non-spike TCRs, breadth in vaccine recipients resembled that in placebo recipients.

Specified treatment: around 19 received Ad26.COV2.S at low or high dose, single or two shots; about 5 received placebo; per-sample allocation not given. The samples were gathered on day 63 after the first injection of vaccine or placebo. Produced via immunoSEQ multiplex PCR; TCRdb's table is partial and in-frame only. The data hold hundreds of thousands of clones, with 80% to 90% observed a single time. The sequence was obtained from a person between 18 and 65 years old who received the Ad26.COV2.S COVID-19 vaccine or a placebo. The sample was peripheral blood, taken in a trial of Ad26.COV2.S vaccine versus placebo.

The CDR3 reads CASSPSGARNNEQFF. The CDR3 DNA reads TGTGCCAGCAGTCCCTCGGGAGCGCGGAACAATGAGCAGTTCTTC. V is TRBV5-5 and J is TRBJ2-1; perhaps TRBD2 as D (6 bases). The CDR3 has 15 residues. V lost 5 bases, J lost 5 bases, and 17 bases lay in between. Germline V gives CDR1 SGHKS, CDR2 YYEKEE (reference sequence).